This entry concerns a single T cell receptor (beta chain). This clonotype was counted between two and nine times. The clone's antigen remains unknown. No base qualities exist here, and no much larger clone lies one base off it. The sequencer listed for this sample is Illumina NovaSeq 6000. Using 5'RACE with constant-segment primers, TCRalpha and TCRbeta cDNA libraries were constructed, with sample barcodes and unique molecular identifiers added in the process. Trizol reagent was used to extract RNA from every sample. Libraries were amplified in two PCR steps, with a second sample barcode and Illumina TruSeq adapters added in the second step. Sequencing of the libraries was done on an Illumina NovaSeq, producing 2 x 150 bp paired-end reads. Regarding the original processing steps: The reads were demultiplexed and collapsed into UMI-guided consensus sequences using migec v1.2.7. Using mixcr v2.1.11, UMI consensuses were aligned to TRA and TRB V and J templates and then assembled into clonotypes. A clonotype was counted as expanded or contracted only when both edgeR and NoisET called the clonotype significant, with the noise models trained on biological replicates. edgeR calls used a false discovery rate-adjusted p below 0.01 and a log2 fold-change threshold of 1. PCA with hierarchical clustering of max-normalized trajectories of the 1000 most abundant clonotypes was used as exploratory dynamics analysis. The CD4 or CD8 phenotype of responding clones was assigned using the separately sequenced CD4+ and CD8+ repertoires. The public reads were reanalyzed by TCRdb: fastp trimming at Q25, MiXCR alignment, in-frame beta chains only. Under each unique CDR3 protein, matching rows form one entry showing the most common genes and DNA. What appears here as the V and J calls and clone size reflects TCRdb's work, not the paper's. Recorded for this sample are about 470,000 distinct CDR3 sequences; around a sixth of them occurred a single time. Clones ranked in the top ten supply about 12% of the sample.

Ficoll-Paque density gradient centrifugation was the method used to isolate PBMCs. This entry belongs to a study of T-cell memory formation after mild COVID-19 (dated by TCRdb to the early 2020s). Turning to the overall study: Most TCR sequence clusters were specific to one of the two donors. In a couple of donors, T-cell clones that expanded and contracted after mild COVID-19 were tracked by sequencing TCRalpha and TCRbeta repertoires over time. Two young, previously healthy adult volunteers made up the cohort, one male and one female.

The germline V gene (reference sequence) specifies SGHKS as CDR1 and YYEKEE as CDR2. Trimming removed 2 bases from V and 7 bases from J; the gene matches leave 7 bases unexplained. The CDR3 has 15 amino acids, counting the end cysteine and phenylalanine. The DNA shown is the 45-base CDR3, in frame from base 1. The research as a whole found: Clones contracting from day 15 to 85 had balanced CD4/CD8 phenotypes, while a second wave expanding from day 15 to 37 was biased towards CD4+. The second-wave clones that peaked on day 37 were not confirmed to be SARS-CoV-2 specific. Some responding clones were detected in pre-infection memory, suggesting pre-existing cross-reactive memory T cells joined the SARS-CoV-2 response. Only a couple of mild cases were covered in the study, and larger cohorts including severe cases with pre-infection samples were considered necessary. Contracting CD4+ clones appeared mostly in the CM and EM memory subsets, whereas CD8+ clones were enriched in EMRA.

The sequence was collected from an adult woman who had mild COVID-19 (a few samples of this study predate the infection). The sample titles of this study are shuffled in the database, so cell type and time point are left out; the donor was told from shared clones. The chain couples TRBV5-5 to TRBJ2-1, with 9 middle bases fitting TRBD2. The sequenced sample was PBMCs or a T cell subset sorted from them (not recorded which). The nucleotides read TGTGCCAGCAGCTTATCGGCTAGCGGGGTGAATGAGCAGTTCTTC. Translated, it reads CASSLSASGVNEQFF.